What follows are 25 T cell receptor beta chains derived from one specimen sequenced in a study of control samples from healthy donors and cancer patients. Data came from immunoSEQ multiplex PCR; TCRdb stores just in-frame clones and leaves some out. The sample has over 65,000 clones, around 94% seen once. Material: blood. These receptors all stem from a woman between 40 and 55 years old in good health.

The J gene is TRBJ2-1, the V gene TRBV7-2, with 7 bases matching TRBD2. The CDR3 is 15 amino acids. V shed 5 bases and J 2 bases; nucleotides not matched to a gene: 6. The germline V gene encodes CDR1 SGHTA and CDR2 FQGNSA. DNA of the CDR3: TGTGCCAGCAGCCCCGCGGGGGAAGCCTACAATGAGCAGTTCTTC. Translation: CASSPAGEAYNEQFF.

The rearrangement uses TRBV18 and TRBJ1-3; 7 nucleotides match TRBD1. This CDR3 is 18 amino acids long. J lost 0 bases, V lost 3 bases, and 11 bases had no gene match. Germline CDR1 reads KGHSH; CDR2 reads LQKENI. The CDR3 protein is CASSPLPGQDRSGNTIYF. The DNA for the CDR3 is TGTGCCAGCTCACCCCTCCCAGGACAGGATCGCTCTGGAAACACCATATATTTT.

The chain recombines TRBV4-1 with TRBJ2-3, with TRBD1 matching over 7 bases. The trim removed 5 bases at V and 0 bases at J, leaving 5 bases unmatched. The CDR3 spans 15 residues. Germline CDR1 reads MGHRA; CDR2 reads YSYEKL. CDR3 protein: CASSYPGQSTDTQYF. As DNA, the CDR3 is TGCGCCAGCAGCTACCCGGGACAGAGCACAGATACGCAGTATTTT.

The chain couples TRBV2 to TRBJ2-5, with D hard to call. Germline assignment: CDR1 SNHLY and CDR2 FYNNEI. V was cut by 2 bases and J by 2 bases, with 0 bases left in between. The CDR3 extends over 11 amino acids. CDR3 sequence reads: CASSEQETQYF. For the CDR3, the DNA is TGTGCCAGCAGTGAACAAGAGACCCAGTACTTC.

This chain links TRBV3-1 (or the pseudogene TRBV3-2) with TRBJ2-7, with D possibly being TRBD1 (6 bases). The V and J ends lost 6 bases and 10 bases respectively, with 13 bases between them. This CDR3 comprises 11 residues. CDR1 and CDR2 (germline): LGHDT, YNNKEL (reference sequence). Here the CDR3 DNA reads TGTGCCAGCAGGCTAGGACAGACTCAGTACTTC. This translates into CASRLGQTQYF.

J is TRBJ2-3 and V is TRBV6-5; D is undetermined. V lost 2 bases and J 4 bases, leaving 13 bases between the germline ends. The CDR3 extends over 15 amino acids. Germline lookup yields CDR1 MNHEY and CDR2 SVGAGI. CDR3 in amino acids: CASSYALQRSDTQYF. The DNA for the CDR3 is TGTGCCAGCAGTTACGCTCTACAGCGTTCAGATACGCAGTATTTT.

CDR3 sequence (DNA): TGTGCCAGCAGCGTAGACCCCTCTGGAAACACCATATATTTT. Its translation is CASSVDPSGNTIYF. V usage is TRBV9 and J usage is TRBJ1-3; D not certain. CDR3 length: 14 residues. Trimming removed 0 bases at V and 0 bases at J, with 4 bases between. Germline loops: CDR1 SGDLS, CDR2 YYNGEE. Drawing the rest from reference TRBV9 and TRBJ1-3, the complete variable domain is DSGVTQTPKHLITATGQRVTLRCSPRSGDLSVYWYQQSLDQGLQFLIQYYNGEERAKGNILERFSAQQFPDLHSELNLSSLELGDSALYFCASSVDPSGNTIYFGEGSWLTVV.

The J gene is TRBJ1-5, the V gene TRBV9; weak D call: TRBD1 (6 bases). The CDR3 totals 14 residues. Per germline, CDR1 SGDLS and CDR2 YYNGEE. The V gene lost 3 bases and the J gene lost 3 bases, with 10 bases spanning the gap. CDR3 DNA sequence: TGTGCCAGCAGCGGAGGACAGAACAATCAGCCCCAGCATTTT. As protein: CASSGGQNNQPQHF.

CDR3 loop: CAWRPGLTTDTQYF. CDR3 coding DNA: TGTGCCTGGAGGCCGGGACTCACCACAGATACGCAGTATTTT. This chain links TRBV30 with TRBJ2-3; the D gene is possibly TRBD2 (6 bases). V lost 3 bases and J 2 bases, leaving 12 bases between the germline ends. Germline V gene data show CDR1 as GTSNPN and CDR2 as SVGIG (reference sequence). The CDR3 loop spans 14 amino acids.

The CDR3 region is CASSVGEGIVKEQYF. The CDR3 DNA sequence: TGTGCCAGCAGCGTAGGGGAGGGGATTGTCAAAGAGCAGTACTTC. The chain couples TRBV9 to TRBJ2-7, with 7 bases matching TRBD2. The junction had 10 bases not matched to a gene; V was cut back by 0 bases and J by 7 bases. CDR3 size: 15 residues. CDR1 and CDR2 from the germline V gene are SGDLS and YYNGEE.

This clone was seen only once. The chain combines TRBV30 with TRBJ1-2; no reliable D call. Germline CDR1 GTSNPN, CDR2 SVGIG (reference sequence). The CDR3 extends over 12 amino acids. Trimming pared 0 bases from V and 5 bases from J, leaving 7 bases between. CDR3 nucleotides: TGTGCCTGGAGTGTTTTGGGGTATGGCTACACCTTC. Amino acid sequence: CAWSVLGYGYTF.

The genes are TRBV6-5 and TRBJ1-2; TRBD1 is a possible D gene (6 bases). The CDR3 spans 13 residues. Trimming took off 6 bases at V and 2 bases at J, with 10 bases between the two ends. The V gene's germline CDR1 is MNHEY and CDR2 SVGAGI. As DNA, the CDR3 is TGTGCCAGCAGCCCGGACAGCAACTATGGCTACACCTTC. Protein product: CASSPDSNYGYTF.

The chain carries TRBV19 and TRBJ2-1; possibly TRBD1 for D (5 bases). Trimming stripped 3 bases from V and 6 bases from J, with 12 bases between. Germline CDR1 is LNHDA and CDR2 is SQIVND (reference sequence). The CDR3 is 14 amino acids. CDR3 sequence reads: CASSMGRVVNEQFF. The CDR3, as DNA: TGTGCCAGTAGTATGGGCAGGGTAGTCAATGAGCAGTTCTTC.

The chain joins TRBV12-2 to TRBJ2-7. TRBV12-2 is designated a pseudogene. The CDR3 runs 15 residues. CDR3 sequence reads: CASRSTPYCPYEQYF. The CDR3 DNA follows: TGTGCAAGTCGCTCCACACCATACTGCCCCTACGAGCAGTACTTC.

The CDR3 sequence: CASSEQTNTEAFF. The CDR3 DNA follows: TGTGCCAGTAGTGAACAAACGAACACTGAAGCTTTCTTT. V usage is TRBV19 and J usage is TRBJ1-1; D call uncertain. This CDR3 is 13 amino acids long. V lost 5 bases to trimming and J lost 1 base, with 8 bases between them. Germline CDR1 is LNHDA and CDR2 is SQIVND (reference sequence).

The chain carries TRBV18 and TRBJ2-1, with 9 bases aligning to TRBD2. From germline, CDR1 is KGHSH and CDR2 LQKENI. With V trimmed by 6 bases and J by 8 bases, 11 bases remained unmatched. The CDR3 covers 15 residues. The CDR3 is CASSLSAGGRDEQFF. DNA of the CDR3: TGTGCCAGCTCGCTGTCAGCGGGAGGCCGAGATGAGCAGTTCTTC.

The V call is TRBV15, the J call TRBJ1-4; 12 positions agree with TRBD1. Per germline, CDR1 LNHNV and CDR2 YYDKDF (reference sequence). This CDR3 is built from 15 residues. After removal of 7 bases from V and 7 bases from J, the junction contained 7 bases not matched to a gene. This CDR3 reads CATKGTGGLGEKLFF. CDR3 DNA sequence: TGTGCCACCAAGGGGACAGGGGGCCTTGGTGAAAAACTGTTTTTT.

The genes are TRBV2 and TRBJ1-6, with 10 nucleotides matching TRBD1. The CDR3 totals 15 residues. V lost 4 bases and J lost 7; bases outside the gene matches: 4. Per the germline V gene, CDR1 is SNHLY and CDR2 is FYNNEI. The CDR3 DNA follows: TGTGCCAGCAGTGTCGGACAGGGGGAAAATTCACCCCTCCACTTT. This gives the protein CASSVGQGENSPLHF.

Turning to this clone: At one end the junction does not follow the germline gene, possibly because of a read error. The rearrangement joins TRBV7-7 to TRBJ2-5; D is unclear. The germline V gene encodes CDR1 SSHAT and CDR2 FNYEAQ (reference sequence). This CDR3 spans 13 amino acids. The CDR3 coding sequence is TGTGCTAGCAGCTATGACCTCCAAGAGACCCAGTACTTC. Its translation: CASSYDLQETQYF.

The count of this clone is one. The chain links TRBV11-2 to TRBJ1-5, with TRBD1 as a possible D gene (6 bases). The CDR3 length is 14 residues. Germline assignment: CDR1 SGHAT and CDR2 FQNNGV. Trimming stripped 5 bases from V and 5 bases from J, with 13 bases between. CDR3 in DNA: TGTGCCAGCAGCGCTCAGGGGTTCCATCAGCCCCAGCATTTT. This translates into CASSAQGFHQPQHF.

V and J are TRBV5-1 and TRBJ2-7, with 10 bases matching TRBD1. Germline loops: CDR1 SGHRS, CDR2 YFSETQ. This CDR3 has 16 residues. J was trimmed by 2 bases and V by 4 bases; bases with no gene match: 9. CDR3: CASSPGGTGVPYEQYF. The CDR3 coding sequence is TGCGCCAGCAGCCCGGGAGGGACAGGGGTCCCCTACGAGCAGTACTTC.

For this clone: The sample carries other DNA sequences with the same CDR3. The J gene is TRBJ1-5, the V gene TRBV5-6; D possibly corresponds to TRBD1 (5 bases). CDR1 is SGHDT, CDR2 YYEEEE, per germline. CDR3 length equals 14 residues. V lost 5 bases and J lost 4, with 13 bases in between. This chain's CDR3 is CASSLIGGNQPQHF. As DNA, the CDR3 is TGTGCCAGCAGTTTGATCGGGGGGAATCAGCCCCAGCATTTT.

V is TRBV19 and J is TRBJ1-1; D gene ambiguous. CDR1 and CDR2 from the germline V gene are LNHDA and SQIVND (reference sequence). The germline V and J ends were trimmed by 3 bases and 1 base, with 9 bases remaining between them. The CDR3 is made up of 14 amino acids. The CDR3 loop reads CASSIRRQNTEAFF. The CDR3 DNA is TGTGCCAGTAGTATCCGCCGACAGAACACTGAAGCTTTCTTT. Variable domain in full (rest from reference TRBV19 and TRBJ1-1): DGGITQSPKYLFRKEGQNVTLSCEQNLNHDAMYWYRQDPGQGLRLIYYSQIVNDFQKGDIAEGYSVSREKKESFPLTVTSAQKNPTAFYLCASSIRRQNTEAFFGQGTRLTVV.

The V gene is TRBV7-9, the J gene TRBJ2-7, with D unresolved. Germline CDR1 SEHNR, CDR2 FQNEAQ (reference sequence). This CDR3 spans 14 amino acids. V was clipped by 2 bases and J by 0 bases, with 8 bases between them. The CDR3 region has the DNA TGTGCCAGCAGCTTACGAGGAAACTCCTACGAGCAGTACTTC. Amino acid sequence: CASSLRGNSYEQYF.

The chain couples TRBV21-1 to TRBJ2-3; whether TRBD2, the table's D call, matches the DNA was not checked. TRBV21-1 is a pseudogene. This CDR3 has 19 amino acids. CDR3 coding DNA: TGTGCCAGCAGCAAAGCAAGACTAGCGGGGGGGCGGGGCACAGATACGCAGTATTTT. Its translation: CASSKARLAGGRGTDTQYF.